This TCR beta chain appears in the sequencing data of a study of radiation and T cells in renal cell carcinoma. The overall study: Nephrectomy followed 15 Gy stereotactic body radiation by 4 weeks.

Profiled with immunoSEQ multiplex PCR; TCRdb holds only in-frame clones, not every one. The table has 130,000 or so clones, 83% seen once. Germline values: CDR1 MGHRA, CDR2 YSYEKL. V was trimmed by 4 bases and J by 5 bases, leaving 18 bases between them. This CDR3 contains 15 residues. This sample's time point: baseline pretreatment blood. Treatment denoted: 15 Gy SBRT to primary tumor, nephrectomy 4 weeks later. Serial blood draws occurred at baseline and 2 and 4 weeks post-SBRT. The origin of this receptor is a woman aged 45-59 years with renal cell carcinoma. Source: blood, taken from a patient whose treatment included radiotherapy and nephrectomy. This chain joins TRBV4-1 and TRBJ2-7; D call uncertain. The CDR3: CASSRVLAEGNEQYF. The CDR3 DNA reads TGCGCCAGCAGCCGCGTCCTGGCCGAAGGCAACGAGCAGTACTTC.